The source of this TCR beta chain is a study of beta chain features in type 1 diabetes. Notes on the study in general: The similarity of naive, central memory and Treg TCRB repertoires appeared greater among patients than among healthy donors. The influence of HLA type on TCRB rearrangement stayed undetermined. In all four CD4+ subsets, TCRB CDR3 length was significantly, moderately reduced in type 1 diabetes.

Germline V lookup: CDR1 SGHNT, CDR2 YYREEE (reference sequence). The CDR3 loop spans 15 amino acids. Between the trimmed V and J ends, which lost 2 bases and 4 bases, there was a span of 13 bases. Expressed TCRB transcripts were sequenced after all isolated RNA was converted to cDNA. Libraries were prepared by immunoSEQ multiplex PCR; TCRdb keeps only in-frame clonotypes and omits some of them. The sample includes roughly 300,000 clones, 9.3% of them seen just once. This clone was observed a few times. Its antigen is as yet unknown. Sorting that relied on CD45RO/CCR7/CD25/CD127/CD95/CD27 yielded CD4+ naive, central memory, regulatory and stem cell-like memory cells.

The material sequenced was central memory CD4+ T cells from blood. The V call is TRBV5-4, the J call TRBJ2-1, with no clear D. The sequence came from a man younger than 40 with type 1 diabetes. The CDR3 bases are TGTGCCAGCAGCTTCCTGCAGCAGGTGTACAATGAGCAGTTCTTC. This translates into CASSFLQQVYNEQFF.